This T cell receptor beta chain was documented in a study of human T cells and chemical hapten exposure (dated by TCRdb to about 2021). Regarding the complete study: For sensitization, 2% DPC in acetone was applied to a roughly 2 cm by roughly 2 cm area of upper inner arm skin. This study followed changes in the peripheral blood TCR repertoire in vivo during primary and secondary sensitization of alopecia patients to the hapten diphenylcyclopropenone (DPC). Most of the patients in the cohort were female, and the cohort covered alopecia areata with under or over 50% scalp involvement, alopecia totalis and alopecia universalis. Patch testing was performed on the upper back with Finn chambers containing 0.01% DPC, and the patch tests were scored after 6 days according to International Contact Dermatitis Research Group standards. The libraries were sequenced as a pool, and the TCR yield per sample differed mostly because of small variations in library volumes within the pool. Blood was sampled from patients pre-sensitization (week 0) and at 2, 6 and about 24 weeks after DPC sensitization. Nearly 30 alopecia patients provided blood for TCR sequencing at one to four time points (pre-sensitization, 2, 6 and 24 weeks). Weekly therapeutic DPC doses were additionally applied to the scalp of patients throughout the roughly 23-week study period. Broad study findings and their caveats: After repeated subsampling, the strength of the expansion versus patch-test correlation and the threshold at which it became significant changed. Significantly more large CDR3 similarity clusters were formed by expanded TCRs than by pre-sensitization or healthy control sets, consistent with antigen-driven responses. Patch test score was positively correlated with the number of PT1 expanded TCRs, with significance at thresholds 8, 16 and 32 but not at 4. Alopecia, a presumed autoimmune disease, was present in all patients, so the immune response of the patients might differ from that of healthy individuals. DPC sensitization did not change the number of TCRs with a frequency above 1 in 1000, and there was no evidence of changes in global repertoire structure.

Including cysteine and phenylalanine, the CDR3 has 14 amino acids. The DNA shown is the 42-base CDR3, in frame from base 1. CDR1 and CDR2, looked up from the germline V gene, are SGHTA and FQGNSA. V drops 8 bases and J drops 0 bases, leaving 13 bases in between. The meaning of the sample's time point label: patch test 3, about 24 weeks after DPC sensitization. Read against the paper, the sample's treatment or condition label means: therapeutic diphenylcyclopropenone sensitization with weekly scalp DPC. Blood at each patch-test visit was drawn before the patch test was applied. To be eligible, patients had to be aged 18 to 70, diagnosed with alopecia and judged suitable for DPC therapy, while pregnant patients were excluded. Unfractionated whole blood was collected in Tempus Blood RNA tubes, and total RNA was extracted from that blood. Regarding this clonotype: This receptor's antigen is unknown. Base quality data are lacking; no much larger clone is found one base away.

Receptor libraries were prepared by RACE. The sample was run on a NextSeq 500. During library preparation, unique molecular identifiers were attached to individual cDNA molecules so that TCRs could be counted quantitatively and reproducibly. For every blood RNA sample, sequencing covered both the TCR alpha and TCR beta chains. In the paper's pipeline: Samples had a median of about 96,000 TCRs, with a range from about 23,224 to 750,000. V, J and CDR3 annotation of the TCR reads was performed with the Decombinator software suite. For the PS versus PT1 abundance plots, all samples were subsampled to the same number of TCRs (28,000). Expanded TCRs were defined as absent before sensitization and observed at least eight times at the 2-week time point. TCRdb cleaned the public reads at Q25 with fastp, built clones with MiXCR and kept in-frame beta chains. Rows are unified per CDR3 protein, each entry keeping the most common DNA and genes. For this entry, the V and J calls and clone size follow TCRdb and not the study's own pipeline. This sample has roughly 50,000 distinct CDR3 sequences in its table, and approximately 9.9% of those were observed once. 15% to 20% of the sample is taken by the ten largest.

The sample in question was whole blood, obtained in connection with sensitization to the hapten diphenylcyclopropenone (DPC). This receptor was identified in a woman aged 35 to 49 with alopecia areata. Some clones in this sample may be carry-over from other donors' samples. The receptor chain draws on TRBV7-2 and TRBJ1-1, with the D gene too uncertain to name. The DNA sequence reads TGTGCCAGCCGCCTAAATATTCTGAACACTGAAGCTTTCTTT. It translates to CASRLNILNTEAFF.